Each of the 18 T cell receptor beta chains below was sequenced from the same sample in a study of cytotoxic CD8 clonotypes in ibrutinib-treated CLL. Clones were read by immunoSEQ multiplex PCR, and TCRdb kept only the in-frame ones, dropping some. The sample shows approximately 45,000 clones, just over 65% of them seen only once. Sequencing used PBMCs, obtained after 24 months of ibrutinib treatment. The receptors here all came from a human donor with chronic lymphocytic leukemia.

Only a few counts were recorded for this clone. The CDR3 DNA follows: TGTGCCAGCAGCCTTTCCGGGACGGTCAACACTGAAGCTTTCTTT. Its translation is CASSLSGTVNTEAFF. V is TRBV7-9 and J is TRBJ1-1; a possible D gene is TRBD1 (5 bases). V lost 5 bases, J lost 2 bases, and 15 bases lay in between. This CDR3 has 15 residues. CDR1 is SEHNR and CDR2 is FQNEAQ in the germline V gene (reference sequence).

This chain joins TRBV5-4 and TRBJ1-5; tentatively, D is TRBD1 (5 bases). This CDR3 has 14 amino acids. Germline lookup yields CDR1 SGHNT and CDR2 YYREEE (reference sequence). The V and J ends lost 0 bases and 5 bases respectively, with 9 bases between them. The CDR3 is CASSLGGTHQPQHF. The CDR3 DNA follows: TGTGCCAGCAGCTTGGGAGGGACCCATCAGCCCCAGCATTTT.

The chain uses TRBV30 and TRBJ1-2; D possibly corresponds to TRBD1 (5 bases). Trimming pared 1 base from V and 6 bases from J, leaving 12 bases between. The germline V gene encodes CDR1 GTSNPN and CDR2 SVGIG (reference sequence). The CDR3 loop spans 13 amino acids. The CDR3 sequence is CAWSGGVLDGYTF. In nucleotides, the CDR3 is TGTGCCTGGAGTGGAGGGGTGTTGGATGGCTACACCTTC.

The chain is built from TRBV30 and TRBJ2-1; the D gene could be TRBD1 or TRBD2 (6 bases each). Germline CDR1 GTSNPN, CDR2 SVGIG (reference sequence). The CDR3 consists of 14 residues. Trimming removed 3 bases at V and 1 base at J, with 10 bases between. CDR3 residues: CAWRGGSSYNEQFF. CDR3 coding DNA: TGTGCCTGGAGAGGGGGGAGTTCCTACAATGAGCAGTTCTTC.

This rearrangement joins TRBV2 to TRBJ2-7; possibly TRBD1 for D (6 bases). Per germline, CDR1 SNHLY and CDR2 FYNNEI. Trimming left V 7 bases short and J 1 base short, with 8 bases between. The CDR3 runs to 12 residues. CDR3 amino acids: CASITGSYEQYF. CDR3 DNA: TGTGCCAGCATAACAGGGTCCTACGAGCAGTACTTC. Using reference TRBV2 and TRBJ2-7 for the parts outside the CDR3, the full variable domain is EPEVTQTPSHQVTQMGQEVILRCVPISNHLYFYWYRQILGQKVEFLVSFYNNEISEKSEIFDDQFSVERPDGSNFTLKIRSTKLEDSAMYFCASITGSYEQYFGPGTRLTVT.

This clone was detected only once. This chain joins TRBV9 and TRBJ2-5, with D perhaps TRBD1 (6 bases). The CDR3 totals 16 residues. CDR1 and CDR2 from the germline V gene are SGDLS and YYNGEE. V shed 0 bases and J shed 2 bases, with 14 bases lying between them. The CDR3 DNA reads TGTGCCAGCAGCGTAGCTCAGGACAGTGAACAAGAGACCCAGTACTTC. Amino acid sequence: CASSVAQDSEQETQYF.

V gene TRBV9 combines with J gene TRBJ2-6; either TRBD1 or TRBD2 may fit D (5 bases each). V lost 4 bases to trimming and J lost 2 bases, with 25 bases between them. The CDR3 runs to 20 residues. Germline CDR1 reads SGDLS; CDR2 reads YYNGEE. CDR3 bases: TGTGCCAGCAGCTTCTCGATCCGGGACGGAGGACTTCCTGGGGCCAACGTCCTGACTTTC. Translation: CASSFSIRDGGLPGANVLTF.

This chain connects TRBV7-9 to TRBJ2-5, with D unclear. The CDR3 is 16 residues long. The germline V gene encodes CDR1 SEHNR and CDR2 FQNEAQ (reference sequence). Trimming took off 3 bases at V and 6 bases at J, with 20 bases between the two ends. CDR3 bases: TGTGCCAGCAGCTTTGCAACCCCCAGTTATGTACAGACCCAGTACTTC. As protein: CASSFATPSYVQTQYF.

This rearrangement joins TRBV2 to TRBJ1-2; 8 bases are a match to TRBD1. This CDR3 is built from 13 residues. CDR1 and CDR2 (germline): SNHLY, FYNNEI. J lost 13 bases, V lost 6 bases, and 13 bases had no gene match. For the CDR3, the DNA is TGTGCCAGCAGCGACGGGACAGGACTCCTAACCACCTTC. Translating gives CASSDGTGLLTTF.

The chain links TRBV18 to TRBJ2-1; TRBD2 matches 10 bases. Germline CDR1 is KGHSH and CDR2 is LQKENI. CDR3 length equals 15 residues. After removal of 1 base from V and 5 bases from J, the junction contained 2 bases not matched to a gene. The CDR3: CASSPLAGGNNEQFF. CDR3 in DNA: TGTGCCAGCTCACCACTAGCGGGGGGCAACAATGAGCAGTTCTTC.

This chain links TRBV5-6 with TRBJ2-7, with D possibly called TRBD1 or TRBD2 (5 bases each). Trimming cost V 2 bases and J 0 bases, with 15 bases left between them. Germline CDR1 reads SGHDT; CDR2 reads YYEEEE. The CDR3 is 16 amino acids. The CDR3: CASSFLEGSSSYEQYF. CDR3 bases: TGTGCCAGCAGCTTCCTAGAGGGGAGTTCCTCCTACGAGCAGTACTTC.

This clone showed up just once. V gene TRBV5-1 combines with J gene TRBJ2-7; a weak D match, TRBD2 (6 bases). The V end was cut by 0 bases, the J end by 1 base, with 14 bases between. Germline assignment: CDR1 SGHRS and CDR2 YFSETQ. The CDR3 runs 16 residues. CDR3 protein: CASSLGITSQSYEQYF. The CDR3 DNA reads as TGCGCCAGCAGCTTGGGAATTACTAGCCAATCCTACGAGCAGTACTTC.

The chain links TRBV27 to TRBJ1-2; D remains unclear. With 3 bases removed from V and 5 bases from J, the gap between germline ends came to 10 bases. The CDR3 extends over 13 amino acids. Germline V gives CDR1 MNHEY, CDR2 SMNVEV (reference sequence). The CDR3 region is CASSFLSDYGYTF. The CDR3 DNA reads TGTGCCAGCAGTTTTCTGTCAGATTATGGCTACACCTTC.

V is TRBV11-3 and J is TRBJ2-3; no reliable D call. The CDR3 consists of 12 residues. Per germline, CDR1 SGHNT and CDR2 YENEEA. V was cut by 1 base and J by 3 bases, with 2 bases left in between. CDR3 bases: TGTGCCAGCAGCTTAGGTACAGATACGCAGTATTTT. Translated, it gives CASSLGTDTQYF.

DNA for the CDR3: TGTGCCAGCAGCTCGAGCGGGGGGGTCTACGAGCAGTACTTC. Translation gives CASSSSGGVYEQYF. The J gene is TRBJ2-7, the V gene TRBV7-2; TRBD2 aligns across 10 bases. Germline loops: CDR1 SGHTA, CDR2 FQGNSA. This CDR3 region has 14 residues. The junction had 3 bases not matched to a gene; V was cut back by 4 bases and J by 3 bases.

V gene TRBV5-4 combines with J gene TRBJ1-1; tentatively, D is TRBD1 (5 bases). This CDR3 region has 14 residues. V was cut by 2 bases and J by 6 bases, with 14 bases left in between. Germline CDR1 is SGHNT and CDR2 is YYREEE (reference sequence). CDR3 in amino acids: CASSFTGRWAEAFF. The CDR3 DNA reads TGTGCCAGCAGCTTTACAGGCCGGTGGGCTGAAGCTTTCTTT.

This clone was picked up a small number of times. A read error may produce the germline difference seen at one junction end. The J gene is TRBJ2-1, the V gene TRBV7-7; no definite D call. In germline, CDR1 is SSHAT, CDR2 FNYEAQ (reference sequence). This CDR3 is 15 amino acids long. The CDR3 is CASSHDNLLYNEQFF. The CDR3, as DNA: TGTGCTAGCAGCCATGATAACCTGCTGTACAATGAGCAGTTCTTC.

By frequency in the sample, this clone is medium-sized (0.01 to 0.1%). The sample carries other DNA sequences with the same CDR3. This chain connects TRBV9 to TRBJ2-5; a weak D match, TRBD1 (6 bases). The CDR3 runs 14 residues. V lost 2 bases and J lost 4, with 12 bases in between. Germline V gives CDR1 SGDLS, CDR2 YYNGEE. The CDR3 here is CASSVGQGRETQYF. CDR3 in DNA: TGTGCCAGCAGCGTGGGACAAGGGAGAGAGACCCAGTACTTC.